This T cell receptor beta chain was obtained from a study of T cell repertoires in cytomegalovirus infection (dated by TCRdb to about 2019). As for the study more broadly: Donor HLA type was relevant to the analysis, as public TCR beta signatures indicated carriage of CMV infection together with the matching HLA type. What the work shows at the level of the full study, not this receptor alone: Carriers of CMV infection plus the relevant HLA type were discriminated by the cumulative frequency of public TCR beta family members in the study cohort and in an independent approximately 400-donor cohort. The ex vivo response was dominated by HLA-C-restricted CMV-specific TCR beta clonotypes, which also provided the single most frequent clonotype in two of eight donors.

The sequencing machine was an Illumina HiSeq 1500. TCRdb reworked the public reads: Q25 trimming with fastp, MiXCR clone assembly, productive beta chains retained. CDR3 protein duplicates are merged, each entry listing the most common genes and DNA. This sample holds roughly 280,000 distinct CDR3 sequences; roughly 15% were observed only once. The ten top clones hold around 9% of the sample. Only a few counts were recorded for this clonotype. This receptor's antigen is unknown. Nothing much larger sits one base from this clone, and base qualities are not available. This TCR was sampled from a human donor in good health (CMV status not recorded). Some clones in this sample may be carry-over from other donors' samples. Sequences were obtained from PBMCs.

The CDR3 loop reads CASSLSVGPPQETQYF. The nucleotide sequence reads as follows: TGCGCCAGCAGCTTGAGTGTGGGGCCTCCGCAAGAGACCCAGTACTTC. This receptor chain uses TRBV5-1 and TRBJ2-5; perhaps TRBD1 is the D gene, with 5 bases matching. The germline V gene supplies CDR1 SGHRS and CDR2 YFSETQ. Between the V and J ends, shortened by 1 base and 2 bases respectively, the junction contains 15 bases. The CDR3 has 16 amino acids, counting the end cysteine and phenylalanine. Solely the CDR3 DNA is kept, with 48 bases framed from the first base.